The 30 T cell receptor beta chains reported below all come from one sample, sequenced in a study of patients and donors after allogeneic stem cell transplantation. MiXCR, applied by TCRdb to the RT-PCR reads, yields one record per CDR3 protein. The data contain about 12,000 distinct CDR3 sequences, around 27% of them seen just once; the ten biggest clones take up 50% to 65%. Material: blood, either unsorted or a sorted T cell fraction (not recorded which). Source of these receptors: a human donor who was either an allogeneic HSCT recipient or a stem cell or donor lymphocyte infusion donor (not recorded which). It is not recorded whose cells these are; they may come from a transplant donor.

This clonotype was observed at least ten times. The chain combines TRBV29-1 with TRBJ1-1; D may be TRBD1 (5 bases). V was cut by 4 bases and J by 3 bases, with 15 bases left in between. Germline values: CDR1 SQVTM, CDR2 ANQGSEA. CDR3 size: 14 residues. The CDR3 reads CSVASGGVHTEAFF. CDR3 nucleotides: TGCAGCGTTGCCTCCGGGGGGGTCCACACTGAAGCTTTCTTT.

The genes are TRBV4-2 and TRBJ2-3; D is uncertain. V lost 2 bases to trimming and J lost 3 bases, with 0 bases between them. Per germline, CDR1 LGHNA and CDR2 YNFKEQ. The CDR3 consists of 11 residues. CDR3: CASSQTDTQYF. CDR3 bases: TGTGCCAGCAGCCAAACAGATACGCAGTATTTT.

The rearrangement joins TRBV12-3 or TRBV12-4 to TRBJ2-3; a weak D match, TRBD2 (5 bases). The length of the CDR3 is 12 residues. The V gene lost 7 bases and the J gene lost 7 bases, with 12 bases spanning the gap. CDR3 nucleotides: TGTGCCAGCACCAGAGAGGGTAATACGCAGTATTTT. Translated: CASTREGNTQYF.

The genes are TRBV6-1 and TRBJ2-5; D unclear. From germline, CDR1 is MNHNS and CDR2 SASEGT. CDR3 length: 11 amino acids. V was clipped by 5 bases and J by 8 bases, with 9 bases between them. The CDR3 DNA reads TGTGCCAGCAGTAGGAGTCCCACCCAGTACTTC. Encoded protein: CASSRSPTQYF.

This clonotype was observed a handful of times. The chain is built from TRBV15 and TRBJ1-3, with D hard to call. V was shortened by 3 bases and J by 8 bases, with 11 bases between the two germline ends. Germline values: CDR1 LNHNV, CDR2 YYDKDF (reference sequence). CDR3 length: 13 residues. The CDR3 sequence is CATSRARRDTIYF. Written as DNA, the CDR3 is TGTGCCACCAGCAGGGCCAGACGGGACACCATATATTTT.

Many counts were recorded for this clonotype. The chain couples TRBV29-1 to TRBJ1-2; a weak D match, TRBD1 (5 bases). CDR3 length: 13 residues. V was pared by 7 bases and J by 6 bases, with 18 bases between. Per germline, CDR1 SQVTM and CDR2 ANQGSEA. The CDR3 DNA follows: TGCAGCGCCATAAGGGGAGAAGTAGATGGCTACACCTTC. It translates to CSAIRGEVDGYTF.

J is TRBJ2-3 and V is TRBV5-1; possible D gene TRBD1, 5 bases. Trimming removed 0 bases from V and 2 bases from J, with 10 bases in between. Per the germline V gene, CDR1 is SGHRS and CDR2 is YFSETQ. The CDR3 extends over 15 amino acids. In nucleotides, the CDR3 is TGCGCCAGCAGCTTGGTACAGGCGACCACAGATACGCAGTATTTT. This gives the protein CASSLVQATTDTQYF.

This clonotype was seen a few times. The chain combines TRBV27 with TRBJ1-3; 11 positions agree with TRBD1. The CDR3 has 16 amino acids. V lost 0 bases, J lost 4 bases, and 2 bases stayed unmatched. The germline gives CDR1 MNHEY, CDR2 SMNVEV (reference sequence). In nucleotides, the CDR3 is TGTGCCAGCAGTTTATCTGGGACAGGGGGAGGAAACACCATATATTTT. Its translation is CASSLSGTGGGNTIYF.

This clonotype was seen only a few times. The chain combines TRBV4-3 with TRBJ1-2; no reliable D call. This CDR3 is 16 amino acids long. V dropped 0 bases and J dropped 7 bases, with 18 bases sitting between them. CDR1 and CDR2 from the germline V gene are LGHNA and YSLEER. CDR3 protein: CASSQDLGRLRGGYTF. The CDR3 bases are TGCGCCAGCAGCCAAGATCTGGGCAGGCTTCGTGGTGGCTACACCTTC.

This clonotype has a handful of counts. The J gene is TRBJ1-4, the V gene TRBV4-2; 8 bases line up with TRBD1. Trimming removed 7 bases from V and 6 bases from J; junction bases left unmatched: 7. The CDR3 has 14 residues. Germline V lookup: CDR1 LGHNA, CDR2 YNFKEQ. CDR3 DNA sequence: TGTGCCAGCAACCGACAGGGGCGGCATGAAAAACTGTTTTTT. This codes for CASNRQGRHEKLFF.

This clonotype was found a few times. The CDR3 protein is CASSLEDRANQPQHF. CDR3 bases: TGTGCCAGCAGCTTAGAGGACAGGGCGAATCAGCCCCAGCATTTT. The V and J genes are TRBV7-2 and TRBJ1-5; 8 bases fit TRBD1. J gave up 4 bases and V 1 base, and 3 bases lay outside the gene matches. Germline lookup yields CDR1 SGHTA and CDR2 FQGNSA. The CDR3 runs to 15 residues.

As to this clonotype: The conserved phenylalanine or tryptophan is not found at the CDR3 terminus, so this likely reflects a read error. The V gene is TRBV6-5, the J gene TRBJ1-2; D unresolved. CDR1 and CDR2 from the germline V gene are MNHEY and SVGAGI. The germline V and J ends were trimmed by 0 bases and 8 bases, with 7 bases remaining between them. The CDR3 loop spans 12 amino acids. The CDR3 region is CASSYSDSGYTY. The CDR3 DNA reads as TGTGCCAGCAGTTACTCCGACTCGGGCTACACCTAC.

V and J are TRBV7-3 and TRBJ2-1; D is tentatively TRBD1 or TRBD2 (5 bases each). Germline assignment: CDR1 SGHTA and CDR2 FQGTGA. The CDR3 runs to 15 residues. V was pared by 2 bases and J by 6 bases, with 14 bases between. Written as DNA, the CDR3 is TGTGCCAGCAGCTTAGTATCGGGGCCTGGCAATGAGCAGTTCTTC. Translating it yields CASSLVSGPGNEQFF.

The chain employs TRBV7-2 and TRBJ1-4, with TRBD1 as a possible D gene (5 bases). The CDR3 sequence is 13 residues long. V was pared by 3 bases and J by 4 bases, with 6 bases between. Germline CDR1 and CDR2: SGHTA and FQGNSA. CDR3 protein: CASSFGGNEKLFF. The CDR3 nucleotides are TGTGCCAGCAGCTTTGGGGGTAATGAAAAACTGTTTTTT.

J is TRBJ2-1 and V is TRBV7-9, with TRBD2 identical over 9 bases. The germline V gene has CDR1 SEHNR and CDR2 FQNEAQ (reference sequence). The CDR3 runs to 14 residues. V was clipped by 3 bases and J by 15 bases; unmatched bases: 12. CDR3 sequence reads: CASSFVTSGALPFF. CDR3 in DNA: TGTGCCAGCAGCTTCGTGACTAGCGGAGCCCTCCCGTTCTTC.

V is TRBV11-3 and J is TRBJ2-1; D remains ambiguous. Per the germline V gene, CDR1 is SGHNT and CDR2 is YENEEA. The CDR3 has 13 amino acids. Trimming pared 5 bases from V and 3 bases from J, leaving 8 bases between. The CDR3, as DNA: TGTGCCAGCAGCACCCGAAACTACAATGAGCAGTTCTTC. Translated: CASSTRNYNEQFF. Supplemented by reference TRBV11-3 and TRBJ2-1, the full variable domain reads EAGVVQSPRYKIIEKKQPVAFWCNPISGHNTLYWYLQNLGQGPELLIRYENEEAVDDSQLPKDRFSAERLKGVDSTLKIQPAELGDSAVYLCASSTRNYNEQFFGPGTRLTVL.

This clonotype was seen only a few times. The rearrangement links TRBV19 to TRBJ1-2, with D possibly matching TRBD1 (6 bases). V lost 3 bases and J lost 4, with 12 bases in between. The CDR3 is 14 amino acids. The germline gives CDR1 LNHDA, CDR2 SQIVND (reference sequence). The CDR3 DNA reads TGTGCCAGTAGTATCGGAGGACAGATCTATGGCTACACCTTC. Residues: CASSIGGQIYGYTF. Supplemented by reference TRBV19 and TRBJ1-2, the full variable domain reads DGGITQSPKYLFRKEGQNVTLSCEQNLNHDAMYWYRQDPGQGLRLIYYSQIVNDFQKGDIAEGYSVSREKKESFPLTVTSAQKNPTAFYLCASSIGGQIYGYTFGSGTRLTVV.

V is TRBV11-2 and J is TRBJ2-2; D is unresolved. V dropped 2 bases and J dropped 4 bases, with 8 bases sitting between them. Germline CDR1 SGHAT, CDR2 FQNNGV. The CDR3 runs 14 residues. The CDR3 loop is CASSLQVGTGELFF. The CDR3 nucleotides are TGTGCCAGCAGCTTACAGGTCGGCACCGGGGAGCTGTTTTTT.

This clonotype was seen more than once but under ten times. This chain joins TRBV3-1 and TRBJ1-2; TRBD1 is a possible D gene (5 bases). The germline gives CDR1 LGHDT, CDR2 YNNKEL (reference sequence). The CDR3 sequence is 14 residues long. Trimming left V 6 bases short and J 5 bases short, with 16 bases between. The CDR3 spells CASSQPLGLYGYTF. CDR3 DNA sequence: TGTGCCAGCAGTCAGCCACTGGGACTGTATGGCTACACCTTC.

This clonotype was recorded a few times. This chain joins TRBV2 and TRBJ1-2; 8 positions match TRBD1. The ends lost 5 bases at V and 7 bases at J; junction bases unmatched: 12. The germline gives CDR1 SNHLY, CDR2 FYNNEI. The length of the CDR3 is 15 residues. CDR3 DNA: TGTGCCAGCAGTTTTACGGGACAGGACATAGGTGGCTACACCTTC. Its translation: CASSFTGQDIGGYTF.

The table lists this clonotype with a few counts. This chain uses TRBV12-3 or TRBV12-4 with TRBJ1-1; D is perhaps TRBD1 (5 bases). Trimming left V 6 bases short and J 1 base short, with 9 bases between. This CDR3 spans 13 amino acids. CDR3 region: CASSRDGNTEAFF. CDR3 DNA: TGTGCCAGCAGCCGGGACGGGAACACTGAAGCTTTCTTT.

CDR3 DNA sequence: TGTGCCAGCAGCTTGCTAGAGGGGATAGGGAATTCACCCCTCCACTTT. It yields the protein CASSLLEGIGNSPLHF. The chain has TRBV5-6 and TRBJ1-6, with D possibly TRBD1 on 5 matching bases. CDR3 size: 16 residues. Trimming shortened V by 1 base and J by 7 bases, and 15 bases separated the two germline ends. Germline V lookup: CDR1 SGHDT, CDR2 YYEEEE.

To note about this clonotype: A read error may account for a junction end that differs from germline. The CDR3 nucleotides are TGCAGTGCCAGAGCTGGCGGGGAGCTGTTTTTT. Protein product: CSARAGGELFF. This rearrangement joins TRBV20-1 to TRBJ2-2, with unresolved D. This CDR3 spans 11 amino acids. Looked up from germline, CDR1 is DFQATT and CDR2 is SNEGSKA (reference sequence).

The rearrangement joins TRBV28 to TRBJ1-4; D ambiguous. The germline V gene has CDR1 MDHEN and CDR2 SYDVKM. CDR3 length: 14 amino acids. V was cut by 8 bases and J by 0 bases, with 10 bases left in between. The CDR3 protein is CASVPAATNEKLFF. The CDR3 nucleotides read TGTGCCAGCGTCCCAGCTGCAACTAATGAAAAACTGTTTTTT.

This clonotype was counted many times. CDR3 residues: CASSYGQGTQPQHF. The CDR3 DNA is TGTGCCAGCAGCTACGGACAGGGGACTCAGCCCCAGCATTTT. The genes are TRBV5-6 and TRBJ1-5, with 9 bases that match TRBD1. There are 14 residues in the CDR3. The V gene end was trimmed by 3 bases and the J gene end by 6 bases; junction bases not matched to a gene: 4. The germline V gene has CDR1 SGHDT and CDR2 YYEEEE. The variable domain in full, completed from reference TRBV5-6 and TRBJ1-5, reads DAGVTQSPTHLIKTRGQQVTLRCSPKSGHDTVSWYQQALGQGPQFIFQYYEEEERQRGNFPDRFSGHQFPNYSSELNVNALLLGDSALYLCASSYGQGTQPQHFGDGTRLSIL.

In its sample, this clonotype was seen many times. The rearrangement joins TRBV3-1 to TRBJ1-2, with a possible D match to TRBD1 (5 bases). V shed 4 bases and J shed 0 bases, with 12 bases lying between them. The length of the CDR3 is 15 residues. The germline V gene has CDR1 LGHDT and CDR2 YNNKEL (reference sequence). The CDR3: CASSRGTAANYGYTF. The CDR3 nucleotides read TGTGCCAGCAGCCGCGGGACGGCAGCTAACTATGGCTACACCTTC.

The CDR3 DNA sequence: TGTGCCAGCAGCTTAGACCCAGGGAACACCGGGGAGCTGTTTTTT. Protein sequence: CASSLDPGNTGELFF. The V and J genes are TRBV11-2 and TRBJ2-2; D remains ambiguous. The V gene lost 0 bases and the J gene lost 1 base, with 6 bases spanning the gap. CDR1 is SGHAT, CDR2 FQNNGV, per germline. The CDR3 runs to 15 residues.

V usage is TRBV20-1 and J usage is TRBJ2-1; D remains ambiguous. There are 11 residues in the CDR3. V lost 4 bases and J lost 5, with 6 bases in between. Germline-derived CDR1 and CDR2 are DFQATT and SNEGSKA (reference sequence). Written as DNA, the CDR3 is TGCAGTGCTAACAGACACAATGAGCAGTTCTTC. Translating it yields CSANRHNEQFF.

This clonotype was seen more than once but under ten times. CDR3: CASYSGGREAFF. CDR3 coding DNA: TGTGCCAGCTACAGCGGGGGGCGTGAAGCTTTCTTT. V and J are TRBV18 and TRBJ1-1; weak D call: TRBD1 (6 bases). Trimming left V 7 bases short and J 7 bases short, with 13 bases between. The CDR3 covers 12 residues. CDR1 and CDR2 from the germline V gene are KGHSH and LQKENI. Using reference TRBV18 and TRBJ1-1 for the parts outside the CDR3, the full variable domain is NAGVMQNPRHLVRRRGQEARLRCSPMKGHSHVYWYRQLPEEGLKFMVYLQKENIIDESGMPKERFSAEFPKEGPSILRIQQVVRGDSAAYFCASYSGGREAFFGQGTRLTVV.

This clonotype was seen only a few times. V usage is TRBV7-9 and J usage is TRBJ1-2; D is uncertain. The V end lost 1 base, the J end lost 2 bases, and 5 bases lay between the germline ends. The germline V gene encodes CDR1 SEHNR and CDR2 FQNEAQ (reference sequence). The CDR3 spans 13 residues. CDR3 coding DNA: TGTGCCAGCAGCTTAGATTCGAACTATGGCTACACCTTC. This gives the protein CASSLDSNYGYTF.